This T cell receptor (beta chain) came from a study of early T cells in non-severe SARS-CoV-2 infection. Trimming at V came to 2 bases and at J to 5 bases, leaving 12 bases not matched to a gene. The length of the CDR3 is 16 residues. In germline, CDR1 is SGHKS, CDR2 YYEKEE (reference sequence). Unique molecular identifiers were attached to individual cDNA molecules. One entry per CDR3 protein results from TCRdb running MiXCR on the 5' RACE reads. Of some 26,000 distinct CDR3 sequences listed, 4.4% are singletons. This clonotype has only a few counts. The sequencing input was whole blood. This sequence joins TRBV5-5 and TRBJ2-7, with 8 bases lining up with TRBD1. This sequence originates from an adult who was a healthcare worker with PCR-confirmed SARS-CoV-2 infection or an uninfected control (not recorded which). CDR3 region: CASSLPIGQGRHEQYF. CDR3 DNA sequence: TGTGCCAGCAGCTTACCGATTGGACAGGGCAGGCACGAGCAGTACTTC. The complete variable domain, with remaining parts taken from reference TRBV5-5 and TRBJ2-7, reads DAGVTQSPTHLIKTRGQQVTLRCSPISGHKSVSWYQQVLGQGPQFIFQYYEKEERGRGNFPDRFSARQFPNYSSELNVNALLLGDSALYLCASSLPIGQGRHEQYFGPGTRLTVT.